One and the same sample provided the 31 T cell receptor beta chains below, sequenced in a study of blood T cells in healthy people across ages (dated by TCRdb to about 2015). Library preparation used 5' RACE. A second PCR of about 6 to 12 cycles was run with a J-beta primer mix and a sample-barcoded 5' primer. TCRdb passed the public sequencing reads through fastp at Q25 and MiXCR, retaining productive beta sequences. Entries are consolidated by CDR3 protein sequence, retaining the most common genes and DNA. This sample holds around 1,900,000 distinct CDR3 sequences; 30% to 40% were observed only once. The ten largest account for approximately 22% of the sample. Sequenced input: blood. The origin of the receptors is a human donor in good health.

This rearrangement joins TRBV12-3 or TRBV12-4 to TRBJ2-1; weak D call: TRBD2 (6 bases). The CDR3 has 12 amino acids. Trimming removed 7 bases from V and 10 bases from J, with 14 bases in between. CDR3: CASNEGLNEQFF. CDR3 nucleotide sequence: TGTGCCAGCAACGAGGGACTTAACGAGCAGTTCTTC.

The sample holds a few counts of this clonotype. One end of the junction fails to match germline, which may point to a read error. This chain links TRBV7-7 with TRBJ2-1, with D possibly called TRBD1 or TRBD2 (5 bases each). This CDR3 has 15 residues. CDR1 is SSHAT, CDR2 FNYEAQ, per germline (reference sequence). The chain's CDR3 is CASSLSSGPYNEQFF. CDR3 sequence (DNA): TGTGCTAGCAGCTTATCATCGGGGCCCTACAATGAGCAGTTCTTC.

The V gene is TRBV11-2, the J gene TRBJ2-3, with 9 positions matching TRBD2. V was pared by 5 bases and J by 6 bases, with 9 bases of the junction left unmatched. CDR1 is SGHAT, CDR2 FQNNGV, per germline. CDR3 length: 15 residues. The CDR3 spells CASSPRRGGRDTQYF. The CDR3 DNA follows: TGTGCCAGCAGCCCCAGGCGGGGGGGAAGGGATACGCAGTATTTT.

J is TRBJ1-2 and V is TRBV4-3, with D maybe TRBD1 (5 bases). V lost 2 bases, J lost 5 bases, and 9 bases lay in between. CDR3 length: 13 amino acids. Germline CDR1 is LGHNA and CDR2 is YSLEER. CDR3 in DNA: TGCGCCAGCAGCCAATATCGGGGGTATGGCTACACCTTC. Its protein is CASSQYRGYGYTF.

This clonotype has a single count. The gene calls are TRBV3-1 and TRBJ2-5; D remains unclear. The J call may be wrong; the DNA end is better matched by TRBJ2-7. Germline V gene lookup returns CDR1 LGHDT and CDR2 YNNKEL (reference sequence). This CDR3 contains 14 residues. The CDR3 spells CASSQAARTYEQYF. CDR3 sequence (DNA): TGTGCCAGCAGCCAGGCTGCCCGTACGTACGAGCAGTACTTC.

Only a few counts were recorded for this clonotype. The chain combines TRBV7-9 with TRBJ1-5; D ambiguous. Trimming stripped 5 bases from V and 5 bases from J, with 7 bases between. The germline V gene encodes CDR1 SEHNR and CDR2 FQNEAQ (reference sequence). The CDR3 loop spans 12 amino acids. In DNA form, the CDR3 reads TGTGCCAGCAGCGCCGAGGATCAGCCCCAGCATTTT. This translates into CASSAEDQPQHF.

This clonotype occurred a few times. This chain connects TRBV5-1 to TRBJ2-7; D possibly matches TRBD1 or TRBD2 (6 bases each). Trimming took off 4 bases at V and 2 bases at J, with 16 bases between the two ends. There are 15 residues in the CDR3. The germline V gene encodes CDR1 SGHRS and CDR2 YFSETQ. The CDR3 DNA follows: TGCGCCAGCAGCCCCACGGCGGGACAACCCTACGAGCAGTACTTC. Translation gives CASSPTAGQPYEQYF.

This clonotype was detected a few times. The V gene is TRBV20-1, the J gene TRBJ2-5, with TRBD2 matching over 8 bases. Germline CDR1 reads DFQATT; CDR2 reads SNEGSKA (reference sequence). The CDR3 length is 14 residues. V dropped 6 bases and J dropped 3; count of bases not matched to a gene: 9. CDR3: CSAPTSGLKETQYF. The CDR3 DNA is TGCAGTGCCCCTACTAGCGGACTCAAAGAGACCCAGTACTTC.

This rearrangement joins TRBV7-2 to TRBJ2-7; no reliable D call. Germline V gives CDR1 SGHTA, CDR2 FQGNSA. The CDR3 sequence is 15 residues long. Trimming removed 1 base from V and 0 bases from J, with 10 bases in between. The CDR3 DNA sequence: TGTGCCAGCAGCTTAGATCCGGGCAACTCCTACGAGCAGTACTTC. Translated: CASSLDPGNSYEQYF. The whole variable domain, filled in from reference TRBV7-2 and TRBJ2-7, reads GAGVSQSPSNKVTEKGKDVELRCDPISGHTALYWYRQSLGQGLEFLIYFQGNSAPDKSGLPSDRFSAERTGGSVSTLTIQRTQQEDSAVYLCASSLDPGNSYEQYFGPGTRLTVT.

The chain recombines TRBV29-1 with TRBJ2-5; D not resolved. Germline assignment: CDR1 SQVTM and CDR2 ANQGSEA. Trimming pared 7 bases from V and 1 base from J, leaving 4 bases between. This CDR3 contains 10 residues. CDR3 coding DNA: TGCAGCGGCCTCCAAGAGACCCAGTACTTC. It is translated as CSGLQETQYF.

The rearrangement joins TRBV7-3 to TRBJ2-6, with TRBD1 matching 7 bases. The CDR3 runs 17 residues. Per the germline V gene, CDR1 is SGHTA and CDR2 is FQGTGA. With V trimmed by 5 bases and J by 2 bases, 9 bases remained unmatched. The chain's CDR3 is CASSRLTGAAGANVLTF. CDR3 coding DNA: TGTGCCAGCAGCCGCCTCACAGGGGCTGCTGGGGCCAACGTCCTGACTTTC.

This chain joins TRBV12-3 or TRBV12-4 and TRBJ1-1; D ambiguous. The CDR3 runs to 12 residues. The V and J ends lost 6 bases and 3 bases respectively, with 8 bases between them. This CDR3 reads CASRREYTEAFF. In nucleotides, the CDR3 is TGTGCCAGCAGGAGGGAGTACACTGAAGCTTTCTTT.

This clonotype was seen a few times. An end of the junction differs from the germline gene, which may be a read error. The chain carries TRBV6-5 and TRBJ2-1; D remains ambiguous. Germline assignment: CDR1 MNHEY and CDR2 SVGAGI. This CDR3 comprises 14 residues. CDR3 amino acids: CASKETFSYNGQFF. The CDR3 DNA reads TGTGCCAGCAAGGAGACCTTCTCCTACAATGGGCAGTTCTTC.

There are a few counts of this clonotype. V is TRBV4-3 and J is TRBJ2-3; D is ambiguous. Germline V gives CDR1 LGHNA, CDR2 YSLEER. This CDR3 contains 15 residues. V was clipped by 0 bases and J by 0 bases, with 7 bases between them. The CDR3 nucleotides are TGCGCCAGCAGCCAAGATCTTTTTAGCACAGATACGCAGTATTTT. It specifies CASSQDLFSTDTQYF.

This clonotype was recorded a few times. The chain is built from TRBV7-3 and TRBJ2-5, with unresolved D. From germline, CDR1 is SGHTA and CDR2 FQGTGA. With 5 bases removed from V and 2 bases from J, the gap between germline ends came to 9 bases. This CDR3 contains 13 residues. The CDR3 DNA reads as TGTGCCAGCAGCCTCCACCTACAAGAGACCCAGTACTTC. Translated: CASSLHLQETQYF.

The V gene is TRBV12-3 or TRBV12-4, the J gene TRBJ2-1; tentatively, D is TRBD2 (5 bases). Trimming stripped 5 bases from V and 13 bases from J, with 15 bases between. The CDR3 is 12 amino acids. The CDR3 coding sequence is TGTGCCAGCAGTCCCGAGGGCGTTGAACAGTTCTTC. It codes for CASSPEGVEQFF.

The CDR3 spells CSASPRPRDNIYEQYF. In DNA, the CDR3 is TGCAGTGCTAGCCCCAGACCTCGGGACAATATATACGAGCAGTACTTC. The chain links TRBV20-1 to TRBJ2-7, with a weak D call TRBD1 (6 bases). The CDR3 length is 16 residues. Trimming removed 3 bases from V and 4 bases from J, with 22 bases in between. CDR1 is DFQATT and CDR2 is SNEGSKA in the germline V gene (reference sequence).

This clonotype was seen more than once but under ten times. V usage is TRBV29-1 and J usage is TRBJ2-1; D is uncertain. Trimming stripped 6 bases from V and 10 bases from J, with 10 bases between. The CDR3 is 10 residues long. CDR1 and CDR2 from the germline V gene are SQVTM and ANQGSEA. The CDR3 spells CSVQPVEQFF. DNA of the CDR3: TGCAGCGTCCAGCCTGTGGAGCAGTTCTTC.

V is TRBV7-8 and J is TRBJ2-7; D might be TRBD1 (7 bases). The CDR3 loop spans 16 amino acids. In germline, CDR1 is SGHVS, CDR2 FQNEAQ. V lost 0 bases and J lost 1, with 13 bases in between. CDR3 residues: CASSLAAGTASYEQYF. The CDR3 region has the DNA TGTGCCAGCAGCTTAGCGGCGGGGACAGCATCCTACGAGCAGTACTTC.

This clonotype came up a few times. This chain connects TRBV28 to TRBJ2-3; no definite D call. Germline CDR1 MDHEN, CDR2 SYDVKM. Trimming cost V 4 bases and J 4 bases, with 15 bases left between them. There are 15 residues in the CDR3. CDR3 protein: CASSYGSGFPDTQYF. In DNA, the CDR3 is TGTGCCAGCAGTTATGGGTCTGGGTTTCCAGATACGCAGTATTTT.

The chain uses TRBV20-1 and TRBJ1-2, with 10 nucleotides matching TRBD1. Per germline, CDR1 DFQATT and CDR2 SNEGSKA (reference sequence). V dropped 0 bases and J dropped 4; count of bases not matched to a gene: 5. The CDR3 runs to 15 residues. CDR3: CSARDVTGGAYGYTF. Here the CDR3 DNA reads TGCAGTGCTAGAGATGTGACAGGGGGCGCCTATGGCTACACCTTC.

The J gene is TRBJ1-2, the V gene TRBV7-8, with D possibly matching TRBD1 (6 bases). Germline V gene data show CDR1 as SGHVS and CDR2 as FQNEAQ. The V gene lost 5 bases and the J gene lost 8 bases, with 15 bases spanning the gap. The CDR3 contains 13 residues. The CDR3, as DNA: TGTGCCAGCAGCGGATCAGGGGAGGGCGGCTACACCTTC. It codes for CASSGSGEGGYTF.

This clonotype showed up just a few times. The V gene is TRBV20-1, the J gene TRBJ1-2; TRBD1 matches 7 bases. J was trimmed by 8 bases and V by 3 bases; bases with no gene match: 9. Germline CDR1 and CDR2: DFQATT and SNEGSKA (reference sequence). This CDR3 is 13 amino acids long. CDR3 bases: TGCAGTGCTAGCCCAGGGGGAGGAGAGGGCTACACCTTC. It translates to CSASPGGGEGYTF.

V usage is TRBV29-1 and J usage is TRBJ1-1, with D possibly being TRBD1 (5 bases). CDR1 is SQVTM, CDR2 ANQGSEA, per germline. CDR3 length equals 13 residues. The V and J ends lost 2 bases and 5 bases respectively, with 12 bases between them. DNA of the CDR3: TGCAGCGTTGAAACGGGGCGGGATACTGAAGCTTTCTTT. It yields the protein CSVETGRDTEAFF.

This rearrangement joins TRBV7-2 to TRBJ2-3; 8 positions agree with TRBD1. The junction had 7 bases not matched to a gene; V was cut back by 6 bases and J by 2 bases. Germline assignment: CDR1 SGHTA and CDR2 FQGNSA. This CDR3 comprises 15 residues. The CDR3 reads CASSKGQGNTDTQYF. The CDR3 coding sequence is TGTGCCAGCAGTAAAGGACAGGGCAACACAGATACGCAGTATTTT.

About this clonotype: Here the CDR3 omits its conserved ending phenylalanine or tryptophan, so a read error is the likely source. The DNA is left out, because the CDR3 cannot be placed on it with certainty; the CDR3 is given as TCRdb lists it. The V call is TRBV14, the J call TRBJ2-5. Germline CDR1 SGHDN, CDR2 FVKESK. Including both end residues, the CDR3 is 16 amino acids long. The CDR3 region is CASSQDLSGNGYTFGS.

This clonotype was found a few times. In nucleotides, the CDR3 is TGTGCCAGCAGGGACCTAGTATGGGGTGAGCAGTTCTTC. The encoded protein is CASRDLVWGEQFF. The chain combines TRBV12-3 or TRBV12-4 with TRBJ2-1; the D is unclear. CDR3 length equals 13 residues. Trimming removed 6 bases from V and 9 bases from J, with 15 bases in between.

CDR3 residues: CASSLVGVGTGVLEQYF. The DNA of the CDR3 is TGTGCCAGCAGCTTAGTAGGGGTGGGGACAGGGGTTCTCGAGCAGTACTTC. This sequence joins TRBV7-2 and TRBJ2-5; 10 bases agree with TRBD1. The DNA end is more similar to TRBJ2-7, so the J call may be wrong. The CDR3 sequence is 17 residues long. CDR1 and CDR2 from the germline V gene are SGHTA and FQGNSA.

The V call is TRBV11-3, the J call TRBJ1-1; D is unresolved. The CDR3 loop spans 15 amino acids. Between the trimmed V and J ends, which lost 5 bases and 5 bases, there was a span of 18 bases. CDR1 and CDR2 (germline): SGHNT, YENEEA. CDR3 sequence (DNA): TGTGCCAGCAGCAAAGTCGGCGCCGGCGGAACTGAAGCTTTCTTT. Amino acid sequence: CASSKVGAGGTEAFF.

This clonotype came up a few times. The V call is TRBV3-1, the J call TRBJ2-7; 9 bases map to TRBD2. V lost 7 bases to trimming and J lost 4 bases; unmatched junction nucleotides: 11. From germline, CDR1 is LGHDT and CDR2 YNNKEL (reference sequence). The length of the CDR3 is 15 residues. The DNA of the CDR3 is TGTGCCAGCACCCTGGGACTAGCTTTAGGATACGAGCAGTACTTC. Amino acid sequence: CASTLGLALGYEQYF.

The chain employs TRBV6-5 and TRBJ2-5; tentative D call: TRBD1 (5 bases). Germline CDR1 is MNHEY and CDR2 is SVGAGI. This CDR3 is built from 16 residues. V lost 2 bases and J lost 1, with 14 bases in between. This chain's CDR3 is CASSYRQGWTQETQYF. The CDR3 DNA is TGTGCCAGCAGTTACAGGCAGGGCTGGACCCAAGAGACCCAGTACTTC.